One and the same sample provided the 4 T cell receptor beta chains below, sequenced in a study of response to subunit inactivated influenza vaccine. TCRdb passed the RT-PCR reads through MiXCR, listing each CDR3 protein once. Here the sample spans 610,000 or so distinct CDR3 sequences, approximately 15% being singletons. The sequencing here drew on PBMCs from blood, taken approximately 12 days after vaccination. Source of these receptors: a man aged 45-60 years who received an inactivated influenza vaccine.

Many counts were recorded for this clonotype. The chain is built from TRBV13 and TRBJ2-1; TRBD2 matches at 8 bases. The germline gives CDR1 PRHDT, CDR2 FYEKMQ (reference sequence). This CDR3 is built from 14 residues. The V and J ends lost 5 bases and 4 bases, in that order; junction bases with no gene match: 4. As DNA, the CDR3 is TGTGCCAGCAGCACTAGCGGAGCTTACAATGAGCAGTTCTTC. Protein sequence: CASSTSGAYNEQFF.

The genes are TRBV4-2 and TRBJ2-5; either TRBD1 or TRBD2 may fit D (5 bases each). Germline V gene sequence: CDR1 LGHNA, CDR2 YNFKEQ. The CDR3 has 16 residues. Trimming removed 0 bases from V and 2 bases from J, with 13 bases in between. The CDR3 nucleotides read TGTGCCAGCAGCCAAGAAAGGGGCGGGCAACAAGAGACCCAGTACTTC. Its protein product is CASSQERGGQQETQYF.

In its sample, this clonotype was seen many times. The chain recombines TRBV5-1 with TRBJ1-1; TRBD1 might be the D (5 bases). Germline loops: CDR1 SGHRS, CDR2 YFSETQ. Trimming removed 5 bases at V and 5 bases at J, with 16 bases between. The CDR3 contains 14 residues. The CDR3 here is CASRKDNMGTEAFF. For the CDR3, the DNA is TGCGCCAGCAGAAAGGACAATATGGGAACTGAAGCTTTCTTT.

The chain carries TRBV28 and TRBJ1-2; no reliable D call. The CDR3 totals 13 residues. V was pared by 7 bases and J by 4 bases, with 13 bases between. Germline CDR1 and CDR2: MDHEN and SYDVKM. CDR3 in DNA: TGTGCCAGCAACCTGGGAGCGGTCTATGGCTACACCTTC. Residues: CASNLGAVYGYTF.